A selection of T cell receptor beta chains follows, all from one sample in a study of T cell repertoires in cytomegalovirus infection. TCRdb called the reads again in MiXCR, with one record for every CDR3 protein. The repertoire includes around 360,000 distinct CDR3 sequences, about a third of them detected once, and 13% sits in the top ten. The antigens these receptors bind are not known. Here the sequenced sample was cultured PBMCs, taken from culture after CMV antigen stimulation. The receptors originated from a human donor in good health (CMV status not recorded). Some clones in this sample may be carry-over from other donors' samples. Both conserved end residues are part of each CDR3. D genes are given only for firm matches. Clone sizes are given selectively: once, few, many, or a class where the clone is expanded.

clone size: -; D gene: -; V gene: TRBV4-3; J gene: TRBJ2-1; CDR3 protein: CASSPGDTSYNEQFF; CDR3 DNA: TGCGCCAGCAGCCCAGGGGACACCTCCTACAATGAGCAGTTCTTC
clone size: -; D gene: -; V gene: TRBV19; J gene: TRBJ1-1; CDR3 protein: CASSTRTVQEAFF; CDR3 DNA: TGTGCCAGTAGTACCAGGACAGTCCAGGAAGCTTTCTTT
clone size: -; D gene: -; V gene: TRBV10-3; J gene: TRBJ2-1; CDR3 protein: CAISGLGSLSYNEQFF; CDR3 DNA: TGTGCCATCAGTGGCCTGGGCAGCCTCTCCTACAATGAGCAGTTCTTC
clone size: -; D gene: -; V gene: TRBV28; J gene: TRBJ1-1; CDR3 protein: CASRTHAGATTEAFF; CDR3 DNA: TGTGCCAGCAGAACCCATGCGGGGGCGACGACTGAAGCTTTCTTT
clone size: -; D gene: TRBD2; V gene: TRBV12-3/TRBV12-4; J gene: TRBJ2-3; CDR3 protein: CASSPRTSTSTDTQYF; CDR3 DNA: TGTGCCAGCAGCCCCCGGACTAGTACTAGCACAGATACGCAGTATTTT
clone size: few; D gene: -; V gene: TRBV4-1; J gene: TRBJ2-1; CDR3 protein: CASSPGSAYNEQFF; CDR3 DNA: TGCGCCAGCAGCCCCGGGAGTGCCTACAATGAGCAGTTCTTC
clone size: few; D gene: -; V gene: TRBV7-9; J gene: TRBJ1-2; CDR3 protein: CASSLEALGFYGYTF; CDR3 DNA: TGTGCCAGCAGCTTAGAGGCCTTAGGCTTCTATGGCTACACCTTC
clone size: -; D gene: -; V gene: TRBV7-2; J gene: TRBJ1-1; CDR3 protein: CASSPGGGGAEAFF; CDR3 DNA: TGTGCCAGCAGCCCGGGGGGGGGGGGGGCTGAAGCTTTCTTT
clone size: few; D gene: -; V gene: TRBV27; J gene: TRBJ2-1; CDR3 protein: CASTADSRSYNEQFF; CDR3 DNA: TGTGCCAGCACCGCGGACAGCCGCTCCTACAATGAGCAGTTCTTC
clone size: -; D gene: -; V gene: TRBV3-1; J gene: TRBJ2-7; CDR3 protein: CASSLRERPYEQYF; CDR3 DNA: TGTGCCAGCAGCCTCCGGGAGAGACCCTACGAGCAGTACTTC
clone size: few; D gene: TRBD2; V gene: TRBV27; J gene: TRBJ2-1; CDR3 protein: CASTPGTSGYNEQFF; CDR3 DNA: TGTGCCAGCACGCCCGGGACTAGCGGTTACAATGAGCAGTTCTTC
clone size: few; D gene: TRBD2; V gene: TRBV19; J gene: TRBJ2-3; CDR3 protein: CASSILTSASDTQYF; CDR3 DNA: TGTGCCAGTAGTATTTTGACTAGCGCTTCAGATACGCAGTATTTT
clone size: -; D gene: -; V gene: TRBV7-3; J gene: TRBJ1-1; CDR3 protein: CASSPLGRIEAFF; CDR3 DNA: TGTGCCAGCAGCCCCCTTGGACGTATTGAAGCTTTCTTT
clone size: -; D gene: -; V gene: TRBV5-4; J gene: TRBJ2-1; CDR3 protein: CASSKTKLNEQFF; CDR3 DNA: TGTGCCAGCAGTAAGACAAAACTCAATGAGCAGTTCTTC
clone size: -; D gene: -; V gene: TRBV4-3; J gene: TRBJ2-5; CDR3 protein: CASSQVGAGSRETQYF; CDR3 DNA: TGCGCCAGCAGCCAAGTTGGGGCAGGGTCGCGAGAGACCCAGTACTTC
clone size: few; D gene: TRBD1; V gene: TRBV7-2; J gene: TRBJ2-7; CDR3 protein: CASSLPNRGEQYF; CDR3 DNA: TGTGCCAGCAGCCTCCCCAACAGGGGCGAGCAGTACTTC